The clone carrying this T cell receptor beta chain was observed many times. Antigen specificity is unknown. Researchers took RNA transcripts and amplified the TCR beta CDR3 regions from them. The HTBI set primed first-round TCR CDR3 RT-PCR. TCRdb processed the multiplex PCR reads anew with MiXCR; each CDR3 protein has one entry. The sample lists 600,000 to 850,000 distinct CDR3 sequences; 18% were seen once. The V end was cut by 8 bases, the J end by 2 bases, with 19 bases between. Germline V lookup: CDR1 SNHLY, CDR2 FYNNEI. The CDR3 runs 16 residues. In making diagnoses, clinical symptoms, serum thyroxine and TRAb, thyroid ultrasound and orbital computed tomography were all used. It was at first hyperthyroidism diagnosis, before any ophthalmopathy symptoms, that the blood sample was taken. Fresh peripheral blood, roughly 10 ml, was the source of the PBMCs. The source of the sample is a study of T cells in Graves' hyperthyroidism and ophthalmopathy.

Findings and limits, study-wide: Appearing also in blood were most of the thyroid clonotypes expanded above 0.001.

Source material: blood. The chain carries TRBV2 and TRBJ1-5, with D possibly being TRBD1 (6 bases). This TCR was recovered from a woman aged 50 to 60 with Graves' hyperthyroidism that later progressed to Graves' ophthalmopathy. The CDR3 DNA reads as TGTGCCAGCCGGTCCAGGGGTGGGATAGGCAATCAGCCCCAGCATTTT. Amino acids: CASRSRGGIGNQPQHF.